This entry lists 20 T cell receptor beta chains sequenced from one sample in a study of cytomegalovirus exposure and HLA in healthy donors. 13 Jbeta primers and 60 Vbeta primers were used for the PCR. Profiled with immunoSEQ multiplex PCR; TCRdb holds only in-frame clones, not every one. This sample yields about 160,000 clones, of which roughly four fifths are seen a single time; around 3.1% belongs to the top ten. Sequences were obtained from PBMCs. These TCRs come from a woman aged 40 to 49 in good health and CMV-seronegative.

The J gene is TRBJ1-1, the V gene TRBV2; D is unresolved. The CDR3 spans 14 residues. Germline V lookup: CDR1 SNHLY, CDR2 FYNNEI. V was pared by 3 bases and J by 1 base, with 9 bases between. The CDR3 sequence is CASSERSRNTEAFF. The CDR3 DNA sequence: TGTGCCAGCAGTGAGCGGAGCAGGAACACTGAAGCTTTCTTT.

On this clone: This CDR3 is also generated by other DNA sequences in the sample. The chain couples TRBV9 to TRBJ2-7; 10 nucleotides agree with TRBD1. V was clipped by 4 bases and J by 3 bases; unmatched bases: 1. There are 13 residues in the CDR3. The V gene's germline CDR1 is SGDLS and CDR2 YYNGEE. The CDR3 sequence: CASSRDRGYEQYF. The CDR3 nucleotides read TGTGCCAGCAGCCGGGACAGGGGCTACGAGCAGTACTTC. The full variable domain, in which reference TRBV9 and TRBJ2-7 provide the parts outside the CDR3, is DSGVTQTPKHLITATGQRVTLRCSPRSGDLSVYWYQQSLDQGLQFLIQYYNGEERAKGNILERFSAQQFPDLHSELNLSSLELGDSALYFCASSRDRGYEQYFGPGTRLTVT.

V usage is TRBV15 and J usage is TRBJ2-7, with TRBD2 matching 9 bases. V shed 0 bases and J 3 bases; nucleotides not matched to a gene: 9. Germline loops: CDR1 LNHNV, CDR2 YYDKDF (reference sequence). This CDR3 is 17 amino acids long. The CDR3 sequence is CATSRDRGLRGGYEQYF. CDR3 DNA: TGTGCCACCAGCAGAGATAGGGGACTGCGGGGGGGCTACGAGCAGTACTTC.

The chain joins TRBV23-1 to TRBJ2-5; TRBD2 is a possible D gene (7 bases). The J call may not be correct, given that the DNA end is closer to TRBJ2-7. TRBV23-1 is an open reading frame whose function is uncertain. The CDR3 consists of 12 residues. The CDR3 nucleotides read TGCGCCAGCAGTAGGGGGGGAGGCGAGCAGTACTTC. Translating it yields CASSRGGGEQYF.

This clone occurred a few times. The chain uses TRBV4-1 and TRBJ2-7, with 8 bases aligning to TRBD1. The CDR3 covers 15 residues. J lost 2 bases, V lost 5 bases, and 8 bases had no gene match. Germline V gene sequence: CDR1 MGHRA, CDR2 YSYEKL. As DNA, the CDR3 is TGCGCCAGCAGCGCCCGACAGGGGATGACCTACGAGCAGTACTTC. It yields the protein CASSARQGMTYEQYF.

The chain carries TRBV19 and TRBJ2-1; TRBD2 matches at 8 bases. Unmatched junction bases numbered 6, after V lost 3 bases and J lost 2 bases. Germline V CDR1 and CDR2: LNHDA, SQIVND (reference sequence). The CDR3 is made up of 16 amino acids. CDR3 protein: CASSIGHGGAYNEQFF. CDR3 coding DNA: TGTGCCAGTAGTATTGGGCACGGGGGGGCCTACAATGAGCAGTTCTTC.

This chain connects TRBV7-8 to TRBJ2-7; maybe TRBD2 (6 bases). Trimming removed 4 bases at V and 3 bases at J, with 19 bases between. The germline CDR1 and CDR2 sequences are SGHVS and FQNEAQ. This CDR3 has 16 amino acids. The CDR3 nucleotides read TGTGCCAGCAGCTCAACTGCGGGACGGTCAAACTACGAGCAGTACTTC. Its translation is CASSSTAGRSNYEQYF.

The chain uses TRBV14 and TRBJ1-2; D uncertain. Trimming removed 0 bases at V and 4 bases at J, with 6 bases between. This CDR3 spans 13 amino acids. Germline CDR1 and CDR2: SGHDN and FVKESK. This chain's CDR3 is CASSQDRSYGYTF. CDR3 nucleotides: TGTGCCAGCAGCCAAGACAGAAGCTATGGCTACACCTTC.

The chain carries TRBV28 and TRBJ2-1; 10 nucleotides line up with TRBD2. V dropped 5 bases and J dropped 5; count of bases not matched to a gene: 24. The germline V gene encodes CDR1 MDHEN and CDR2 SYDVKM. The CDR3 sequence is 21 residues long. CDR3 nucleotide sequence: TGTGCCAGCAGTCTAAATTCAATACGGACTAGCGGACGCCACCGGGACAATGAGCAGTTCTTC. Protein sequence: CASSLNSIRTSGRHRDNEQFF.

With regard to this clone: Relative to the germline gene, one junction end is altered; a read error may explain this. V gene TRBV9 combines with J gene TRBJ2-7, with D possibly being TRBD2 (5 bases). The CDR3 runs to 13 residues. From germline, CDR1 is SGDLS and CDR2 YYNGEE. CDR3 nucleotide sequence: TGTGCCAGCAGCGCCCAGGTCGAGGGCCGCCTGAGGTTC. Its translation is CASSAQVEGRLRF.

The V and J genes are TRBV5-1 and TRBJ2-5; maybe TRBD1 (6 bases). This CDR3 comprises 13 residues. Germline V gives CDR1 SGHRS, CDR2 YFSETQ. The V gene lost 4 bases and the J gene lost 5 bases, with 12 bases spanning the gap. The CDR3 nucleotides read TGCGCCAGCAGCGTACAGGGTCGTGAGACCCAGTACTTC. This sequence encodes CASSVQGRETQYF. The full variable domain, its missing parts supplied by reference TRBV5-1 and TRBJ2-5, is KAGVTQTPRYLIKTRGQQVTLSCSPISGHRSVSWYQQTPGQGLQFLFEYFSETQRNKGNFPGRFSGRQFSNSRSEMNVSTLELGDSALYLCASSVQGRETQYFGPGTRLLVL.

The CDR3 loop reads CASSFGGTGGYTF. The CDR3 coding sequence is TGTGCCAGCAGCTTTGGGGGGACTGGCGGCTACACCTTC. This chain connects TRBV11-2 to TRBJ1-2; weak D call: TRBD1 (5 bases). Trimming cost V 3 bases and J 8 bases, with 13 bases left between them. Germline CDR1 and CDR2: SGHAT and FQNNGV. The CDR3 covers 13 residues.

The V call is TRBV5-1, the J call TRBJ2-3; 15 bases map to TRBD2. CDR1 is SGHRS and CDR2 is YFSETQ in the germline V gene. The ends lost 3 bases at V and 3 bases at J; junction bases unmatched: 2. CDR3 size: 16 residues. For the CDR3, the DNA is TGCGCCAGCAGCTCGGGACTAGCGGGGGGTACAGATACGCAGTATTTT. Its protein is CASSSGLAGGTDTQYF.

The rearrangement joins TRBV10-1 to TRBJ2-2; 13 nucleotides match TRBD2. CDR1 is WNHNN, CDR2 SYGVQD, per germline (reference sequence). The trim removed 6 bases at V and 4 bases at J, leaving 2 bases unmatched. The length of the CDR3 is 15 residues. The CDR3 coding sequence is TGCGCCAGCAGGTGGACTAGCGGGGGCACCGGGGAGCTGTTTTTT. This sequence encodes CASRWTSGGTGELFF.

The chain has TRBV5-5 and TRBJ1-2; D call uncertain. The CDR3 extends over 14 amino acids. Per the germline V gene, CDR1 is SGHKS and CDR2 is YYEKEE (reference sequence). V was pared by 4 bases and J by 1 base, with 11 bases between. CDR3 protein: CASSILGLNYGYTF. The CDR3 DNA sequence: TGTGCCAGCAGCATCCTGGGCCTTAACTATGGCTACACCTTC.

V usage is TRBV28 and J usage is TRBJ1-2; D uncertain. The CDR3 is 17 amino acids. V lost 7 bases, J lost 1 base, and 22 bases lay in between. Germline CDR1 and CDR2: MDHEN and SYDVKM. The CDR3 DNA is TGTGCCAGCAATCCTACCGCCGACGGAGGTATTAACTATGGCTACACCTTC. Translated: CASNPTADGGINYGYTF.

V usage is TRBV10-3 and J usage is TRBJ1-1; D is possibly TRBD1 (6 bases). Germline-derived CDR1 and CDR2 are ENHRY and SYGVKD. The CDR3 is 15 residues long. V lost 6 bases, J lost 2 bases, and 16 bases lay in between. CDR3 sequence (DNA): TGTGCCATCAGCAAGCAGGGACAATTAAACACTGAAGCTTTCTTT. Protein: CAISKQGQLNTEAFF.

The chain recombines TRBV5-5 with TRBJ2-7; the D gene is possibly TRBD1 (6 bases). The CDR3 totals 14 residues. The germline CDR1 and CDR2 sequences are SGHKS and YYEKEE (reference sequence). Trimming left V 4 bases short and J 2 bases short, with 13 bases between. CDR3: CASSAPGTTYEQYF. CDR3 DNA sequence: TGTGCCAGCAGCGCACCCGGGACAACCTACGAGCAGTACTTC.

The V and J genes are TRBV6-1 and TRBJ1-5; 10 nucleotides agree with TRBD1. The CDR3 is made up of 14 amino acids. Trimming removed 6 bases from V and 4 bases from J; junction bases left unmatched: 3. Per germline, CDR1 MNHNS and CDR2 SASEGT. The CDR3 DNA reads TGTGCCAGCAGGGACAGGGGGAGGAATCAGCCCCAGCATTTT. Translation gives CASRDRGRNQPQHF.

This sequence joins TRBV6-6 and TRBJ2-7; 9 bases match TRBD2. Germline CDR1 reads MNHNY; CDR2 reads SVGAGI (reference sequence). The CDR3 is 15 residues long. J lost 6 bases, V lost 5 bases, and 11 bases had no gene match. In DNA, the CDR3 is TGTGCCAGCAGTCACGGTTCTAGCGGGGTAGTCGAGCAGTACTTC. Its translation is CASSHGSSGVVEQYF.